This TCR beta chain comes out of a study of graft-versus-host responses after intestinal transplantation. Looking at the study overall: Every recipient had anti-thymocyte globulin induction and two to four years of tacrolimus plus steroids. Study-level findings and limits: When patients had graft-donor T cell macrochimerism, their allografts held high graft-versus-host to host-versus-graft clonal ratios. GvH clones surfaced in recipient marrow, some emerging earlier in ileum or blood.

Trimming took off 7 bases at V and 9 bases at J, with 16 bases between the two ends. Germline V CDR1 and CDR2: MNHEY, SVGAGI. The CDR3 covers 14 residues. Measured with immunoSEQ multiplex PCR; TCRdb has only the in-frame clones, and not every one. The table shows 140,000 or so clones, with about 90% occurring only once. For this clone: Its matching antigen is unknown.

V usage is TRBV6-5 and J usage is TRBJ1-6; TRBD1 might be the D (6 bases). The receptor comes from a human donor who received an intestinal transplant. The source material was unstimulated CD4+ T cells sorted from spleen or lymph node cells, sampled before intestinal transplant. CDR3 nucleotide sequence: TGTGCCAGCAATCTAGACAGGACCGGTTCACCCCTCCACTTT. The encoded protein is CASNLDRTGSPLHF.